A selection of T cell receptor beta chains follows, all from one sample in a study of blood T cell repertoires in COVID-19. The data were produced by immunoSEQ multiplex PCR, yet TCRdb's version contains in-frame clones alone and is incomplete. The profile covers fewer than 200,000 clones, with approximately 86% appearing a single time and about 9.6% taken by the ten largest. Sample: peripheral blood. The receptors were sampled from a man over 45 with active or convalescent COVID-19. The CDR3 runs from the conserved cysteine through the conserved F or W. A D gene is named only where the DNA matches it firmly. Clone size is shown for a subset of rows, as once, few, many or a class of expanded clone.

clone size	D gene	V gene	J gene	CDR3 protein	CDR3 DNA
few	-	TRBV11-2	TRBJ1-1	CASSRQALINTEAFF	TGTGCCAGCAGCCGACAGGCGCTCATTAACACTGAAGCTTTCTTT
-	-	TRBV30	TRBJ2-1	CACLDSSYNEQFF	TGTGCCTGCCTTGACAGCTCCTACAATGAGCAGTTCTTC
once	TRBD2	TRBV30	TRBJ2-7	CAWRAGLRWYEQYF	TGTGCCTGGAGAGCGGGACTCCGTTGGTACGAGCAGTACTTC
once	TRBD1	TRBV6-5	TRBJ2-5	CASSSTGLETQYF	TGTGCCAGCAGCTCGACAGGGCTGGAGACCCAGTACTTC
few	-	TRBV23-1	TRBJ1-1	CASSQSGRVNTEAFF	TGCGCCAGCAGTCAATCGGGCAGGGTGAACACTGAAGCTTTCTTT
few	TRBD1	TRBV2	TRBJ2-7	CASSPTGQGAAEQYF	TGTGCCAGCAGTCCAACTGGACAGGGGGCAGCCGAGCAGTACTTC
few	TRBD2	TRBV4-2	TRBJ2-1	CASSQDFLADYNEQFF	TGTGCCAGCAGCCAAGATTTCCTAGCGGATTACAATGAGCAGTTCTTC
-	-	TRBV5-1	TRBJ1-5	CASSLEANQPQHF	TGCGCCAGCAGCTTGGAAGCAAATCAGCCCCAGCATTTT
once	-	TRBV6-5	TRBJ2-5	CASSYSRGETQYF	TGTGCCAGCAGTTACTCTCGGGGGGAGACCCAGTACTTC
-	TRBD1	TRBV6-5	TRBJ2-5	CASGTGRWETQYF	TGTGCCAGCGGGACAGGAAGGTGGGAGACCCAGTACTTC
many	TRBD2	TRBV7-2	TRBJ2-7	CASSSIAGAPGREQYF	TGTGCCAGCAGCTCGATAGCGGGGGCCCCGGGCCGCGAGCAGTACTTC
-	-	TRBV7-9	TRBJ1-2	CASHRDGYTF	TGTGCCAGCCACAGGGATGGCTACACCTTC
-	-	TRBV4-3	TRBJ1-2	CASSQDVTGTYGYTF	TGCGCCAGCAGCCAAGACGTGACGGGAACCTATGGCTACACCTTC
once	TRBD1	TRBV18	TRBJ1-1	CASSPFGTENTEAFF	TGTGCCAGCTCACCATTCGGGACAGAAAACACTGAAGCTTTCTTT
-	-	TRBV30	TRBJ1-1	CAWSSGGGYTEAFF	TGTGCCTGGAGTTCCGGGGGAGGTTACACTGAAGCTTTCTTT